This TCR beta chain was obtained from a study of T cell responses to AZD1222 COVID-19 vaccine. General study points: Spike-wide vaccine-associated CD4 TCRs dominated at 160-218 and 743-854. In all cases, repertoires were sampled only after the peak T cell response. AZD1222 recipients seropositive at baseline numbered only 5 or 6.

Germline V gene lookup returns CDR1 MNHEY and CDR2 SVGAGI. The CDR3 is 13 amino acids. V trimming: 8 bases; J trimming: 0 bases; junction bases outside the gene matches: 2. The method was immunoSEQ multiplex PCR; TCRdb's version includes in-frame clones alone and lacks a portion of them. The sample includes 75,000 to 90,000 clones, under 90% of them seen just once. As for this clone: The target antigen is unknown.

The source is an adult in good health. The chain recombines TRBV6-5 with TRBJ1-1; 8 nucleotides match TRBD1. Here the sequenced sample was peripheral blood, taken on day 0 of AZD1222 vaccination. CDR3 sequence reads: CASGTGLNTEAFF. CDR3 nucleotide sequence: TGTGCCAGCGGGACAGGATTGAACACTGAAGCTTTCTTT.